This paragraph covers one T cell receptor (beta chain) sequence. It has no known antigen specificity. No much larger clone is present one base from it, and per-base qualities are unavailable. The library was produced with the immunoSEQ multiplex PCR assay. The table was pulled from immuneACCESS by TCRdb, which kept in-frame rearrangements only. Such tables lose some clones; where checked, under half of the loss comes from unresolved V genes, and the rest has no known cause. The sample data list approximately 70,000 clones, and under 95% of these were observed just once. The ten top clones hold around 1.6% of the sample. CDR1 and CDR2, per the germline V gene, are SGHRS and YFSETQ. V and J are trimmed by 0 bases and 4 bases, and the gene matches miss 12 bases of the junction. Measured from the cysteine to the phenylalanine, the CDR3 is 18 residues long. Left in the record is the CDR3 DNA by itself, 54 bases read in frame from the first base.

This entry belongs to a study of T cell changes during pregnancy in multiple sclerosis (dated by TCRdb to about 2019). About the study as a whole: The study looked at changes in the T cell repertoire across pregnancy in women with multiple sclerosis.

The V gene is TRBV5-1 and the J gene is TRBJ1-1; 10 central bases correspond to TRBD1. The specimen was peripheral blood, collected after pregnancy. The sequence was collected from a female donor with multiple sclerosis, enrolled in a pregnancy study. The CDR3 sequence is CASSLAGTGVFGTTEAFF. The nucleotides are TGCGCCAGCAGCTTGGCCGGGACAGGGGTTTTCGGTACCACTGAAGCTTTCTTT.